The sequence of this T cell receptor beta chain was determined in a study of graft-versus-host responses after intestinal transplantation. Study background: Each patient got anti-thymocyte globulin induction, then tacrolimus and steroids for around three years. Study-level points and caveats: Early post-transplant declines in HvG were associated with peak levels of circulating GvH clones.

Profiled with immunoSEQ multiplex PCR; TCRdb holds only in-frame clones, not every one. Found here are some 40,000 clones, more than 85% of them singletons; the top ten hold less than 4%. A note on this clone: Its antigen remains unknown.

The receptor comes from a human patient who received an intestinal transplant, so some T cells may come from the graft donor. The sequences come from PBMCs, collected 734 days after intestinal transplantation.

The CDR3 spells CASGLEGVLYEQYF. The DNA of the CDR3 is TGTGCTAGTGGTTTGGAGGGGGTCCTATACGAGCAGTACTTC. This chain links TRBV12-5 with TRBJ2-7; weak D call: TRBD1 (6 bases). Germline V gene sequence: CDR1 LGHNT, CDR2 FRNRAP. The CDR3 sequence is 14 residues long. V lost 1 base and J 4 bases, leaving 11 bases between the germline ends.